Described below is a single T cell receptor beta chain sequence and its context. What it recognizes is unknown. The data derive from a study of cytomegalovirus exposure and HLA in healthy donors. Study-level findings and limits: It was confirmed in vitro that a few of the CMV-associated chains were specific for CMV antigens. The study recorded some 160 TCR beta chains that were cytomegalovirus-associated. High specificity and sensitivity for cytomegalovirus status were reported for the classifier.

The protocol was immunoSEQ multiplex PCR, while the TCRdb copy is restricted to in-frame clones and leaves out a portion. The sample lists 75,000 to 85,000 clones; just over 90% were seen once. This receptor was taken from a man in his thirties or forties in good health and CMV-seronegative. Sequenced: PBMCs.

CDR3 in amino acids: CASSLIPGTGGETQYF. In DNA, the CDR3 is TGCGCCAGCAGCCTTATCCCCGGGACAGGGGGAGAGACCCAGTACTTC. This chain connects TRBV4-1 to TRBJ2-5, with TRBD1 matching 11 bases. The germline V gene encodes CDR1 MGHRA and CDR2 YSYEKL. The V segment lost 4 bases and the J segment 4 bases; nucleotides outside the gene matches: 8. The CDR3 runs 16 residues.